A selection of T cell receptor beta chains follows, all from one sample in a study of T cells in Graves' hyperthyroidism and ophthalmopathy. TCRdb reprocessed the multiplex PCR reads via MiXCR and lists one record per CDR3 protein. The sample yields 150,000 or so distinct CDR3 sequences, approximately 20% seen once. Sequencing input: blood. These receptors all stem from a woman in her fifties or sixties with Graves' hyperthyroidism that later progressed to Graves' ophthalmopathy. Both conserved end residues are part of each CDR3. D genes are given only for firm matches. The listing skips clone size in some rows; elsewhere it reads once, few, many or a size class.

DNA: TGTGCCAGTAGTAAGCTGGCTGCTCGGAGGAACACTGAAGCTTTCTTT; CDR3: CASSKLAARRNTEAFF; V: TRBV19; D: -; J: TRBJ1-1; size: -
DNA: TGTGCCAGCAGCTCCCAGGCAGATACGCAGTATTTT; CDR3: CASSSQADTQYF; V: TRBV7-1; D: -; J: TRBJ2-3; size: -
DNA: TGTGCCAGCAGTGGTCCAGGGGGGGCGAACACTGAAGCTTTCTTT; CDR3: CASSGPGGANTEAFF; V: TRBV2; D: TRBD1; J: TRBJ1-1; size: few
DNA: TGTGCCAGCAGCCGTCGACAGGACACTGAGCAGTTCTTC; CDR3: CASSRRQDTEQFF; V: TRBV3-1; D: -; J: TRBJ2-1; size: -
DNA: TGTGCCACCAGCAGGGATCAGTCGGAGCAGTTCTTC; CDR3: CATSRDQSEQFF; V: TRBV15; D: -; J: TRBJ2-1; size: many
DNA: TGTGCCAGCTCACGAGACAGGGGGGATCAGCCCCAGCATTTT; CDR3: CASSRDRGDQPQHF; V: TRBV18; D: TRBD1; J: TRBJ1-5; size: many
DNA: TGTGCCAGCAGCTTGCCGACAGGGGGGAAGAAAGCGGATACGCAGTATTTT; CDR3: CASSLPTGGKKADTQYF; V: TRBV5-6; D: TRBD1; J: TRBJ2-3; size: -
DNA: TGCGCCAGCAGCCCGACTGCCTGGAGCCAAGAGACCCAGTACTTC; CDR3: CASSPTAWSQETQYF; V: TRBV5-1; D: -; J: TRBJ2-5; size: -
DNA: TGTGCCAGCAGTTTTTACGGACAGGGCAATCAGCCCCAGCATTTT; CDR3: CASSFYGQGNQPQHF; V: TRBV28; D: TRBD1; J: TRBJ1-5; size: many
DNA: TGTGCCAGCAGTGACCCGACTAGCGGGAGGACAGATACGCAGTATTTT; CDR3: CASSDPTSGRTDTQYF; V: TRBV6-1; D: TRBD2; J: TRBJ2-3; size: few
DNA: TGTGCCAGCAGCTTGGGACACCGAAGCACAGATACGCAGTATTTT; CDR3: CASSLGHRSTDTQYF; V: TRBV7-9; D: -; J: TRBJ2-3; size: few
DNA: TGTGCCAGCAGCATACGGAAGGGGGGGGATGAGCAGTTCTTC; CDR3: CASSIRKGGDEQFF; V: TRBV2; D: -; J: TRBJ2-1; size: few
DNA: TGTGCCAGTAGCTCCTGGACAACCTACACCGGGGAGCTGTTTTTT; CDR3: CASSSWTTYTGELFF; V: TRBV19; D: -; J: TRBJ2-2; size: -
DNA: TGTGCCAGCAGCACTCGGGGACAGGGCATCTATGGCTACACCTTC; CDR3: CASSTRGQGIYGYTF; V: TRBV7-9; D: TRBD1; J: TRBJ1-2; size: -
DNA: TGTGCCAGTAGACGGCGGGAGACCTACAATGAGCAGTTCTTC; CDR3: CASRRRETYNEQFF; V: TRBV19; D: TRBD2; J: TRBJ2-1; size: few
DNA: TGTGCCAGCAGTTACTCGGACAGGGGCTATTACGAGCAGTACTTC; CDR3: CASSYSDRGYYEQYF; V: TRBV6-2/TRBV6-3; D: TRBD1; J: TRBJ2-7; size: many
DNA: TGTGCCAGCAGCCAAGCGACACGTAGCAATCAGCCCCAGCATTTT; CDR3: CASSQATRSNQPQHF; V: TRBV4-2; D: -; J: TRBJ1-5; size: many
DNA: TGTGCCAGCAGCCACGGGACAGGGGTACAAGAGACCCAGTACTTC; CDR3: CASSHGTGVQETQYF; V: TRBV3-1; D: TRBD1; J: TRBJ2-5; size: many
DNA: TGTGCCAGCAGTTTGGGACACCTCTCTGGGGCCAACGTCCTGACTTTC; CDR3: CASSLGHLSGANVLTF; V: TRBV6-5; D: -; J: TRBJ2-6; size: few
DNA: TGTGCCAGCTCCCAGGGACCGCGAATGTACGAGCAGTACTTC; CDR3: CASSQGPRMYEQYF; V: TRBV18; D: -; J: TRBJ2-7; size: many
DNA: TGTGCCAGCAGGGGCAAGGGGTCCTACGAGCAGTACTTC; CDR3: CASRGKGSYEQYF; V: TRBV28; D: -; J: TRBJ2-7; size: few
DNA: TGTGCCAGCAGCCAAACCAGGGGTGTCCCAGCTTTCTTT; CDR3: CASSQTRGVPAFF; V: TRBV3-1; D: -; J: TRBJ1-1; size: many
DNA: TGCAGTGCTAGAGAATGGACGGGAGCCAAAAACATTCAGTACTTC; CDR3: CSAREWTGAKNIQYF; V: TRBV20-1; D: -; J: TRBJ2-4; size: -
DNA: TGTGCCACCAGTGATTTATCTAGCGGGATTCGGACAGATACGCAGTATTTT; CDR3: CATSDLSSGIRTDTQYF; V: TRBV24-1; D: TRBD2; J: TRBJ2-3; size: few
DNA: TGCGCCAGCAGCTTGGCCGTGGAGAACACTGAAGCTTTCTTT; CDR3: CASSLAVENTEAFF; V: TRBV5-1; D: -; J: TRBJ1-1; size: -
DNA: TGCAGTGCCCCCCTACTGGGGAGCGATACGCAGTATTTT; CDR3: CSAPLLGSDTQYF; V: TRBV20-1; D: -; J: TRBJ2-3; size: many
DNA: TGCAGCGTTGGAACCCAAGATCAGCCCCAGCATTTT; CDR3: CSVGTQDQPQHF; V: TRBV29-1; D: -; J: TRBJ1-5; size: -
DNA: TGTGCCAGCAGAGAAAGACGGGCAGGGAAAGCTTTCTTT; CDR3: CASRERRAGKAFF; V: TRBV19; D: -; J: TRBJ1-1; size: few
DNA: TGCAGTGCTAGGCTCCCGCAGGTGGAAACCTCCTACGAGCAGTACTTC; CDR3: CSARLPQVETSYEQYF; V: TRBV20-1; D: -; J: TRBJ2-7; size: few